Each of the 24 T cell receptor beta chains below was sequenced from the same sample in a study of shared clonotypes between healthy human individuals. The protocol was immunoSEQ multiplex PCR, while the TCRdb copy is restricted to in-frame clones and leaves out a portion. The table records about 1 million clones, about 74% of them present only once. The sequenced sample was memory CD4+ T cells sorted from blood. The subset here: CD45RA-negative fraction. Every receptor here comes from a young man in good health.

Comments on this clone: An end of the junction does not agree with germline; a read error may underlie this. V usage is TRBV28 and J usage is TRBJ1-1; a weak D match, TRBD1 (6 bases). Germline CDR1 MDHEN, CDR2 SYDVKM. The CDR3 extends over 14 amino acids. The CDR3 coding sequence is TGTGCCAGCAGACCCCGGACAGCCACTATGAACCCCGGGTTT. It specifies CASRPRTATMNPGF. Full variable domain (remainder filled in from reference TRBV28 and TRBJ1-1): DVKVTQSSRYLVKRTGEKVFLECVQDMDHENMFWYRQDPGLGLRLIYFSYDVKMKEKGDIPEGYSVSREKKERFSLILESASTNQTSMYLCASRPRTATMNPGFGQGTRLTVV.

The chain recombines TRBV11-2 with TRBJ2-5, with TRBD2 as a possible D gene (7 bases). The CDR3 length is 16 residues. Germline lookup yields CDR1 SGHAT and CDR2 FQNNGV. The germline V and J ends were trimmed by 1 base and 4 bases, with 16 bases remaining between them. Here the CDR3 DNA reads TGTGCCAGCAGCTTAGTGGTTGGGGGGGCGAGAGAGACCCAGTACTTC. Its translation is CASSLVVGGARETQYF.

CDR3 amino acids: CASSLGGSYGYTF. CDR3 coding DNA: TGTGCCAGCAGCTTAGGAGGTAGCTATGGCTACACCTTC. J is TRBJ1-2 and V is TRBV7-9; D is undetermined. CDR3 length equals 13 residues. Trimming stripped 1 base from V and 4 bases from J, with 7 bases between. Germline CDR1 and CDR2: SEHNR and FQNEAQ (reference sequence).

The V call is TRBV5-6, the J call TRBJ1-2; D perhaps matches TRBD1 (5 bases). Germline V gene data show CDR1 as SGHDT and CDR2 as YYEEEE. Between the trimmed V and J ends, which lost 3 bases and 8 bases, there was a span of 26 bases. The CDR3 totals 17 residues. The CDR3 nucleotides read TGTGCCAGCAGCTCCCTTTCCGGGGACGCCTCCCGGCGGGGCTACACCTTC. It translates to CASSSLSGDASRRGYTF.

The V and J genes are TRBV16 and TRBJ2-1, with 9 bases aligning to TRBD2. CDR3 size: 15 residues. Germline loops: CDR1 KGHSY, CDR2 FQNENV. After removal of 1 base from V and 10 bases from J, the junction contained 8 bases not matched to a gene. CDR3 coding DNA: TGTGCCAGCAGCCAATATACTAGCGGGCGCCAAGAGCAGTTCTTC. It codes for CASSQYTSGRQEQFF.

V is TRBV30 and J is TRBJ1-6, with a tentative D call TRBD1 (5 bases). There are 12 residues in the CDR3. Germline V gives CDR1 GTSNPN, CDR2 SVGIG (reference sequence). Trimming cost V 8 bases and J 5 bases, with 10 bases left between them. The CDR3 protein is CAGGRDNSPLHF. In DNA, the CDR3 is TGTGCCGGGGGACGGGATAATTCACCCCTCCACTTT.

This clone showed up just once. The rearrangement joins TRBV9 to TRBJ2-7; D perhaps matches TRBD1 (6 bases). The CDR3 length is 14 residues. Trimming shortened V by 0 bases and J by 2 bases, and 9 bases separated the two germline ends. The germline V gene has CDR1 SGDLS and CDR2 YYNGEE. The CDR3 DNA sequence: TGTGCCAGCAGCGTAGGACAGGACCCCTACGAGCAGTACTTC. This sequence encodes CASSVGQDPYEQYF.

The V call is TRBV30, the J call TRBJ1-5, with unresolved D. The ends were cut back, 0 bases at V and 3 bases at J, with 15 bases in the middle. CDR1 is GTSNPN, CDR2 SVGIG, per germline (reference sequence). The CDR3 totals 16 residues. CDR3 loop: CAWSVQGGGVNQPQHF. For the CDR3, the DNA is TGTGCCTGGAGTGTACAAGGTGGCGGTGTCAATCAGCCCCAGCATTTT.

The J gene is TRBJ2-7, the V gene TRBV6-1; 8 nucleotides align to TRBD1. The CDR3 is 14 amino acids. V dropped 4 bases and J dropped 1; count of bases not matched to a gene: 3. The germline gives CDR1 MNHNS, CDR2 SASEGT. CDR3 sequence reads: CASSVGQGSYEQYF. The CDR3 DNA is TGTGCCAGCAGTGTTGGACAGGGTTCCTACGAGCAGTACTTC.

CDR3 region: CASRGGTAFPTDTQYF. In nucleotides, the CDR3 is TGTGCCAGCAGGGGAGGGACAGCCTTCCCCACAGATACGCAGTATTTT. The V and J genes are TRBV2 and TRBJ2-3; D possibly uses TRBD1 or TRBD2 (7 bases each). Trimming removed 6 bases from V and 2 bases from J, with 18 bases in between. CDR3 length: 16 amino acids. Germline loops: CDR1 SNHLY, CDR2 FYNNEI.

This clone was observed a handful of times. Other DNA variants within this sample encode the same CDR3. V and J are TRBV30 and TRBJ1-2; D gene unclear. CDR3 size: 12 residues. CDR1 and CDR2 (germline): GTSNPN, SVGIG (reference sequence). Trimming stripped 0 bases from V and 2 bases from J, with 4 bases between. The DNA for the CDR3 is TGTGCCTGGAGTGTTAGGAACTATGGCTACACCTTC. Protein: CAWSVRNYGYTF.

DNA of the CDR3: TGTGCCAGCAGTACGCCTGGGGCCAACGTCCTGACTTTC. It codes for CASSTPGANVLTF. This chain joins TRBV6-6 and TRBJ2-6; no firm D call. The CDR3 covers 13 residues. The germline gives CDR1 MNHNY, CDR2 SVGAGI (reference sequence). Trimming removed 5 bases at V and 2 bases at J, with 4 bases between.

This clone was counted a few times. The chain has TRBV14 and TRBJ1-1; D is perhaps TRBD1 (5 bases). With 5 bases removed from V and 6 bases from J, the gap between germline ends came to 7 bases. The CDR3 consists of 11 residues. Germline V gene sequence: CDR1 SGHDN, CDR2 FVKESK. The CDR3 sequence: CASSVGPEAFF. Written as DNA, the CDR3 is TGTGCCAGCAGCGTGGGACCTGAAGCTTTCTTT.

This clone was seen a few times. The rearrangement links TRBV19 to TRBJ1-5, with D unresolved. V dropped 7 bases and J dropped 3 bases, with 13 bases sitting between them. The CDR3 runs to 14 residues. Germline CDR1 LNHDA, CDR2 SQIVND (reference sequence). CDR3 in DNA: TGTGCCAGTACCTCGGGCAGCATCAATCAGCCCCAGCATTTT. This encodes CASTSGSINQPQHF.

CDR3 sequence: CSVEGQGRSELFF. CDR3 nucleotides: TGCAGCGTTGAGGGACAGGGGCGATCGGAGCTGTTTTTT. This chain uses TRBV29-1 with TRBJ2-2, with 10 bases matching TRBD1. Germline V lookup: CDR1 SQVTM, CDR2 ANQGSEA. The CDR3 has 13 residues. V shed 3 bases, J shed 10 bases, and the junction held 5 bases outside the gene matches.

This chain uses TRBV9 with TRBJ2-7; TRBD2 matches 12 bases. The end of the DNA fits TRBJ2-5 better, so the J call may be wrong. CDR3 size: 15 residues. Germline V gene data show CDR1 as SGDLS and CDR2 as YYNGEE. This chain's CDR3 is CASSGLAGAQETQYF. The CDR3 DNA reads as TGTGCCAGCAGCGGACTAGCGGGGGCACAAGAGACCCAGTACTTC.

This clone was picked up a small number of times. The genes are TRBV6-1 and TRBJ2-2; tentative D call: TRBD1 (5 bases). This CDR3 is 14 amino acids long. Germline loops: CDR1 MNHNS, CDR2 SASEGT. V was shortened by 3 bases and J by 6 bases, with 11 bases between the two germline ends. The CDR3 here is CASSDNRRSGELFF. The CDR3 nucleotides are TGTGCCAGCAGTGATAACAGGAGATCCGGGGAGCTGTTTTTT.

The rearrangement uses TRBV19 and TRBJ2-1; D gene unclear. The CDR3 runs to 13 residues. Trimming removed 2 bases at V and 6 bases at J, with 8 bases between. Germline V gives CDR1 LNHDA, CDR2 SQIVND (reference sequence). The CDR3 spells CASSIKGFNEQFF. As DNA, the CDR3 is TGTGCCAGTAGTATAAAAGGGTTCAATGAGCAGTTCTTC.

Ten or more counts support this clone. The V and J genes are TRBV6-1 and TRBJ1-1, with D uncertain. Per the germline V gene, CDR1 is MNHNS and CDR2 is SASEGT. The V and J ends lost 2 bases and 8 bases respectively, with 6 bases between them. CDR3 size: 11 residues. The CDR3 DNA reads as TGTGCCAGCAGTGAATCCCGAGAAGCTTTCTTT. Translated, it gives CASSESREAFF.

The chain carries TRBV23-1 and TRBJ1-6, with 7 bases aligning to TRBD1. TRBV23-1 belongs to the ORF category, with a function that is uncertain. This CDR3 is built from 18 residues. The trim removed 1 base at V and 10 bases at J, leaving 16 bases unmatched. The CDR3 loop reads CASSQYPPRGAKPSPLHF. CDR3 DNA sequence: TGCGCCAGCAGTCAATACCCCCCCAGGGGGGCGAAGCCCTCACCCCTCCACTTT.

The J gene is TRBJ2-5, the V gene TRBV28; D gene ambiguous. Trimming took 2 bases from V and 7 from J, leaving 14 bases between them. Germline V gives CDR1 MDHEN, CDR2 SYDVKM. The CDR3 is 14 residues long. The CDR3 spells CASSLGLPKGTQYF. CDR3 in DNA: TGTGCCAGCAGTTTAGGCCTCCCCAAGGGGACCCAGTACTTC.

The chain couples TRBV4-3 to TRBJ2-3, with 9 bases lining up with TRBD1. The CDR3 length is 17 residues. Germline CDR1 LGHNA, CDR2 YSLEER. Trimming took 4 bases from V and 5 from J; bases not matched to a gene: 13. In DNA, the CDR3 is TGCGCCAGCAGCCGAGGACCGGGACAGGGTATCGGAGATACGCAGTATTTT. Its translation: CASSRGPGQGIGDTQYF.

The CDR3 sequence is CAWAGRSRDTQYF. For the CDR3, the DNA is TGTGCCTGGGCGGGACGGAGTCGTGATACGCAGTATTTT. The genes are TRBV30 and TRBJ2-3, with D tentatively TRBD2 (6 bases). This CDR3 spans 13 amino acids. Trimming shortened V by 5 bases and J by 6 bases, and 15 bases separated the two germline ends. Germline lookup yields CDR1 GTSNPN and CDR2 SVGIG (reference sequence). Supplemented by reference TRBV30 and TRBJ2-3, the full variable domain reads SQTIHQWPATLVQPVGSPLSLECTVEGTSNPNLYWYRQAAGRGLQLLFYSVGIGQISSEVPQNLSASRPQDRQFILSSKKLLLSDSGFYLCAWAGRSRDTQYFGPGTRLTVL.

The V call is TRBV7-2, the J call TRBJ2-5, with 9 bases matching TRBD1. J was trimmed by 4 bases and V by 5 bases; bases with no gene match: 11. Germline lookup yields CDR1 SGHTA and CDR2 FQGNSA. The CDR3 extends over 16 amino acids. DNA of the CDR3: TGTGCCAGCAGCACTCGACAGGGGGGAGTGGGAGAGACCCAGTACTTC. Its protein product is CASSTRQGGVGETQYF.